This T cell receptor beta chain was found in a study of shared clonotypes between healthy human individuals. On the study more broadly: The study drew on two women and three men aged 18 to 49 as donors. Donors had three CD4 naive, three CD4 memory, two CD8 naive and one CD8 memory plate apiece.

This CDR3 comprises 14 residues. Germline values: CDR1 SEHNR, CDR2 FQNEAQ (reference sequence). V was shortened by 4 bases and J by 9 bases, with 19 bases between the two germline ends. In the case of this clone: The antigen remains undetermined.

Naive CD8 cells lacked CD45RO and underwent positive selection for CCR7, leaving out terminally differentiated effector memory CD45RA+ cells. Using approximately 200 ng DNA, tens of thousands of T cell genomes, the sorted-subset replicate PCRs were run. Data came from immunoSEQ multiplex PCR; TCRdb stores just in-frame clones and leaves some out. The top ten hold 1.5% to 2% of the sample, which has over 2,000,000 clones, around 95% seen once. Overall study results and limits: Naive subsets generally exceeded memory subsets in estimated richness.

V is TRBV7-9 and J is TRBJ2-7; D assignment may be TRBD1 or TRBD2 (6 bases each). This sequence was found in a man between 18 and 29 years old in good health. Some clones in this sample may be carry-over from other donors' samples. The specimen sequenced was naive CD8+ T cells from PBMCs. The DNA of the CDR3 is TGTGCCAGCAGCTCCCCTGGGGGGCGAGATGGGCAGTACTTC. It encodes CASSSPGGRDGQYF.